The 5 T cell receptor beta chains listed next were all sequenced from one sample in a study of T cells in Graves' hyperthyroidism and ophthalmopathy. The source material, RNA transcripts, was used to amplify TCR beta CDR3 regions. The HTBI primer set was used in a first-round RT-PCR of the TCR CDR3. TCRdb ran MiXCR on the multiplex PCR reads and lists one entry per CDR3 protein. The profile shows about 350,000 distinct CDR3 sequences, about 15% of them singletons. The material sequenced was blood. All receptors come from a young woman with Graves' hyperthyroidism.

The chain employs TRBV19 and TRBJ2-1; D might be TRBD2 (6 bases). Germline V gives CDR1 LNHDA, CDR2 SQIVND (reference sequence). Trimming removed 7 bases from V and 3 bases from J, with 13 bases in between. The CDR3 loop spans 14 amino acids. CDR3 nucleotides: TGTGCCAGTACATCCGGGAGACACTACAATGAGCAGTTCTTC. Encoded protein: CASTSGRHYNEQFF.

This clonotype was seen ten or more times. The CDR3 coding sequence is TGTGCCAGCAGCTTAGGTGGTGTGACTAGGTCCTACGAGCAGTACTTC. Its translation: CASSLGGVTRSYEQYF. V is TRBV7-2 and J is TRBJ2-7; D is possibly TRBD2 (6 bases). The germline V gene encodes CDR1 SGHTA and CDR2 FQGNSA. Trimming cost V 1 base and J 1 base, with 14 bases left between them. This CDR3 spans 16 amino acids.

This clonotype was counted ten times or more. Written as DNA, the CDR3 is TGTGCCAGCAGTTACTTACGGAGAGATGGCTACACCTTC. Translating gives CASSYLRRDGYTF. The rearrangement joins TRBV6-6 to TRBJ1-2; D is unclear. This CDR3 is 13 amino acids long. In germline, CDR1 is MNHNY, CDR2 SVGAGI (reference sequence). Trimming shortened V by 1 base and J by 6 bases, and 9 bases separated the two germline ends.

This clonotype has a count of ten or more. This chain links TRBV7-8 with TRBJ2-2, with 10 nucleotides matching TRBD2. Germline CDR1 and CDR2: SGHVS and FQNEAQ. This CDR3 is built from 16 residues. The V gene end was trimmed by 8 bases and the J gene end by 6 bases; junction bases not matched to a gene: 12. This CDR3 reads CASFDSMTSGPGELFF. CDR3 DNA: TGTGCCAGCTTCGACTCGATGACTAGCGGGCCCGGGGAGCTGTTTTTT.

This clonotype was found many times. The chain links TRBV30 to TRBJ2-5; D call uncertain. This CDR3 has 12 residues. From germline, CDR1 is GTSNPN and CDR2 SVGIG (reference sequence). V shed 5 bases and J shed 2 bases, with 9 bases lying between them. CDR3 protein: CAWDGGQETQYF. CDR3 bases: TGTGCCTGGGACGGTGGGCAAGAGACCCAGTACTTC.